This TCR beta chain was recorded in a study of CD8 T cells in ankylosing spondylitis. Study observations and caveats: Ankylosing spondylitis blood appeared to be characterized by a TCR beta motif of roughly eight highly homologous variants. Clones tied to disease were said to be significantly enriched in matched ankylosing spondylitis synovial fluid. A CD8+ phenotype characterized the disease-linked clones, which were relatively rare in peripheral blood. Previously reported in reactive arthritis synovial fluid and blood were some of the motif variants.

Trimming took 4 bases from V and 3 from J; bases not matched to a gene: 11. This CDR3 region has 16 residues. The germline CDR1 and CDR2 sequences are SGHRS and YFSETQ. By quantitative 5'-RACE with molecular barcodes, the TCR beta libraries were made. TCRdb called the 5' RACE reads again in MiXCR, with one record for every CDR3 protein. The sample comprises roughly 400,000 distinct CDR3 sequences, 20% to 25% of which are singletons, and about a sixth rests with the top ten. This clonotype was seen a few times. The antigen is not known. Sequencing input: blood, either unsorted or a sorted T cell fraction (not recorded which). This clonotype was obtained from a male donor with ankylosing spondylitis. The chain uses TRBV5-1 and TRBJ2-3; TRBD1 aligns across 7 bases. The CDR3 DNA reads TGCGCCAGCAGCATGGGGACAGCACGTAGAACAGATACGCAGTATTTT. It yields the protein CASSMGTARRTDTQYF.